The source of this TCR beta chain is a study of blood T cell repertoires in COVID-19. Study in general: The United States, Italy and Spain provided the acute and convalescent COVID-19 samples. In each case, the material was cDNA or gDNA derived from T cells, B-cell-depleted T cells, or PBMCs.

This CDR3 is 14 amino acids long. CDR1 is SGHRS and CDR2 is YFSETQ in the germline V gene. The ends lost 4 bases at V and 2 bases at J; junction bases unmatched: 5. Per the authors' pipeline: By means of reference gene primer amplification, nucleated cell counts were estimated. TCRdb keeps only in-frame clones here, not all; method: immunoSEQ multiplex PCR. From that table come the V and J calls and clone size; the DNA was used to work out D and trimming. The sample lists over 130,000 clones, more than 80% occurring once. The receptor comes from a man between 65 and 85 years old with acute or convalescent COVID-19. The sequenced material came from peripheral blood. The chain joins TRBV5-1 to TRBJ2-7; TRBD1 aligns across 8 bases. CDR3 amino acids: CASSVAGGPYEQYF. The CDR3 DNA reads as TGCGCCAGCAGCGTAGCAGGGGGCCCCTACGAGCAGTACTTC.